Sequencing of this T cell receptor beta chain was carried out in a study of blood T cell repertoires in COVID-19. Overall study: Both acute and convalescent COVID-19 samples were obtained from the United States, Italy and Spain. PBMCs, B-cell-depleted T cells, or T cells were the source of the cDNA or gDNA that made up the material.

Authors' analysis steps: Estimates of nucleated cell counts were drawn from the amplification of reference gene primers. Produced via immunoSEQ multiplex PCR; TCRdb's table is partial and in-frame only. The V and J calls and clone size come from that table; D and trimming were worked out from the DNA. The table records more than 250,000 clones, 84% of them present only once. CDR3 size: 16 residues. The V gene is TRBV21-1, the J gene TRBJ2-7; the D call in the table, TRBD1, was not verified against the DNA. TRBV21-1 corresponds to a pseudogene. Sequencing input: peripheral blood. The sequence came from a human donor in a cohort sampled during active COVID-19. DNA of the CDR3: TGTGCCAGCAGCCGCCCTGACAGCCCGGTCTCCTACGAGCAGTACTTC. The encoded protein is CASSRPDSPVSYEQYF.